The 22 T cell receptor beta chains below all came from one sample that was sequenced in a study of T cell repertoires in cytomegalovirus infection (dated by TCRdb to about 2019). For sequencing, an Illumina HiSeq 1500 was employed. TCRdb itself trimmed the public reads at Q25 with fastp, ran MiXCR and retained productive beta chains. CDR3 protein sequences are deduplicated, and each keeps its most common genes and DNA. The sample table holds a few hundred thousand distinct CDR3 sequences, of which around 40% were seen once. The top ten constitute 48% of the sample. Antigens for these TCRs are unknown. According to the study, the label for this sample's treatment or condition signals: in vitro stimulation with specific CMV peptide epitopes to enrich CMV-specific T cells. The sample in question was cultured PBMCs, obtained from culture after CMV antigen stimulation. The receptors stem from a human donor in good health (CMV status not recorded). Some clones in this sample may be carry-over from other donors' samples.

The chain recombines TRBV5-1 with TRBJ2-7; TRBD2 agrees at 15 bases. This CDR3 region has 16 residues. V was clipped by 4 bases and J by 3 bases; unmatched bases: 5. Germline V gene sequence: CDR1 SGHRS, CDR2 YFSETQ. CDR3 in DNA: TGCGCCAGCAGCCTCGGACTAGCGGGAGGGGACTACGAGCAGTACTTC. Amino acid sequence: CASSLGLAGGDYEQYF. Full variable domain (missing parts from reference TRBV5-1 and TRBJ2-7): KAGVTQTPRYLIKTRGQQVTLSCSPISGHRSVSWYQQTPGQGLQFLFEYFSETQRNKGNFPGRFSGRQFSNSRSEMNVSTLELGDSALYLCASSLGLAGGDYEQYFGPGTRLTVT.

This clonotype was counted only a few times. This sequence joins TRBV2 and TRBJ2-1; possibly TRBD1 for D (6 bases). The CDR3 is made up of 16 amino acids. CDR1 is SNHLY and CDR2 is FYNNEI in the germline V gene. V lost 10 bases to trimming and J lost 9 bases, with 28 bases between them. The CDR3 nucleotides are TGTGCCACCCAGTCCGGGCGGACCTCTACCAGGGGTGAGCAGTTCTTC. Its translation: CATQSGRTSTRGEQFF.

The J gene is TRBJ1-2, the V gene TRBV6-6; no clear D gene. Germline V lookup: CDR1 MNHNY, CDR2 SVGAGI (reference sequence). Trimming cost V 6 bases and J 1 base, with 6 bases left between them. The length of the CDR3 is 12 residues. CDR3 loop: CASRKGNYGYTF. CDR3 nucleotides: TGTGCCAGCAGAAAGGGTAACTATGGCTACACCTTC.

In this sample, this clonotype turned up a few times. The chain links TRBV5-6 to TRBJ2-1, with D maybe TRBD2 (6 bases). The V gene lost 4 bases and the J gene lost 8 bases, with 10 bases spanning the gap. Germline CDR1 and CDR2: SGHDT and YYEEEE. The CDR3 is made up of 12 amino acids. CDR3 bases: TGTGCCAGCAGCGGGAGGAGGGATGAGCAGTTCTTC. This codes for CASSGRRDEQFF.

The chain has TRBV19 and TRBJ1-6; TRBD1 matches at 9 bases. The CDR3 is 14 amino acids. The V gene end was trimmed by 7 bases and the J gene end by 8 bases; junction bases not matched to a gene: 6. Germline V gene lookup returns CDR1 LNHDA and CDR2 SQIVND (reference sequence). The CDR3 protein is CASTYGQGYSPLHF. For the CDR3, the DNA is TGTGCCAGTACGTACGGACAGGGGTATTCACCCCTCCACTTT.

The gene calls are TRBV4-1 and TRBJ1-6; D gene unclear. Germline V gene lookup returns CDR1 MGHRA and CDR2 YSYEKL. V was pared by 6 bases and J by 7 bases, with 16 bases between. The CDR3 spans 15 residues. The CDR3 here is CASRTPGATNSPLHF. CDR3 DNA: TGCGCCAGCAGGACCCCGGGAGCGACGAATTCACCCCTCCACTTT.

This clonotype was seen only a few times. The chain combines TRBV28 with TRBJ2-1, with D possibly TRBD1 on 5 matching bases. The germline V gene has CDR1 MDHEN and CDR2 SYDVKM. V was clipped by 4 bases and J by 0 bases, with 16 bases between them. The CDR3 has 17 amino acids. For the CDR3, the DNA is TGTGCCAGCAGTTCCCCCCAGGGCTTGAGCTCCTACAATGAGCAGTTCTTC. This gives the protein CASSSPQGLSSYNEQFF.

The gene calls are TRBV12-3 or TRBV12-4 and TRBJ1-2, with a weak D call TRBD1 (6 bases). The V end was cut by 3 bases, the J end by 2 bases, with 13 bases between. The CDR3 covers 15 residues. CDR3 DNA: TGTGCCAGCAGTTTTTCAGCAGGGGCCAACTATGGCTACACCTTC. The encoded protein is CASSFSAGANYGYTF.

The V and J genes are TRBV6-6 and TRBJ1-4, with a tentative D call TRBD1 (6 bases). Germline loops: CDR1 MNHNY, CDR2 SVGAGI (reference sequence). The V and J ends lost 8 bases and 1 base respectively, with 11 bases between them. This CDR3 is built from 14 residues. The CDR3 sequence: CASVGGLTNEKLFF. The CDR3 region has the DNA TGTGCCAGCGTTGGGGGCTTAACTAATGAAAAACTGTTTTTT.

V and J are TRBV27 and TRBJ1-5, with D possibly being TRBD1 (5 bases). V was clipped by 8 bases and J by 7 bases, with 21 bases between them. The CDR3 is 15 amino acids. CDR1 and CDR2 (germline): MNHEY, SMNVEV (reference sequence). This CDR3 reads CASADPVGVLQPQHF. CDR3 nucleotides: TGTGCCAGCGCCGACCCGGTGGGGGTACTGCAGCCCCAGCATTTT.

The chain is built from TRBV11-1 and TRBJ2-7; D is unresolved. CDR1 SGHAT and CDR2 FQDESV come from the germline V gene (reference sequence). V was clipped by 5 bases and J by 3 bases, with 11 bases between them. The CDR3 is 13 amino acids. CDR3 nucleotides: TGTGCCAGCAGCGCAAACGCATACTACGAGCAGTACTTC. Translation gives CASSANAYYEQYF.

The CDR3 region has the DNA TGCAGCCCTCGGCGGGTTGAGCAGTTCTTC. Protein product: CSPRRVEQFF. The chain links TRBV20-1 to TRBJ2-1, with D possibly being TRBD2 (5 bases). The CDR3 is 10 residues long. Germline V gene lookup returns CDR1 DFQATT and CDR2 SNEGSKA (reference sequence).

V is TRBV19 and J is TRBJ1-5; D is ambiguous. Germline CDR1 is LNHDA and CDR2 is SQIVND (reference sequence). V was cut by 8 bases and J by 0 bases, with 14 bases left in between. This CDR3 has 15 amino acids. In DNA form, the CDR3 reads TGTGCCAGTGACGATGTGAACCCTAGCAATCAGCCCCAGCATTTT. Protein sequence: CASDDVNPSNQPQHF.

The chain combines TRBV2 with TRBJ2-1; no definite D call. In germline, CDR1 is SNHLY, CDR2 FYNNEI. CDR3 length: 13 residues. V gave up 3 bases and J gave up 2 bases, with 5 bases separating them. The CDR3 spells CASSDHPYNEQFF. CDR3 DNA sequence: TGTGCCAGCAGTGATCACCCCTACAATGAGCAGTTCTTC.

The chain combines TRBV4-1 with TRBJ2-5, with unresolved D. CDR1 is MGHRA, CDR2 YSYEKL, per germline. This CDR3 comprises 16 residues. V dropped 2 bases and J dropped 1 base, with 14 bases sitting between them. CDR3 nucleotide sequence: TGCGCCAGCAGCCAATTAAACCTAGGATTCCAAGAGACCCAGTACTTC. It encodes CASSQLNLGFQETQYF.

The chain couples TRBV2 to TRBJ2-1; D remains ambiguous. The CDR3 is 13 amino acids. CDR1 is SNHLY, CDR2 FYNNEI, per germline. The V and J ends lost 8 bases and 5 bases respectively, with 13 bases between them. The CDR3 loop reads CASGSDQNNEQFF. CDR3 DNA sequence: TGTGCCAGCGGTTCCGACCAGAACAATGAGCAGTTCTTC.

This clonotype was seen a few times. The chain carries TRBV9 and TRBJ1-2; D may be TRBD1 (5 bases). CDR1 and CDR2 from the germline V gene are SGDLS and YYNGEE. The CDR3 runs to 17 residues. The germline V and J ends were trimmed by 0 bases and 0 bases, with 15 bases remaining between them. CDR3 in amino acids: CASSVGGWTGPNYGYTF. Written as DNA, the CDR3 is TGTGCCAGCAGCGTAGGTGGTTGGACGGGACCTAACTATGGCTACACCTTC.

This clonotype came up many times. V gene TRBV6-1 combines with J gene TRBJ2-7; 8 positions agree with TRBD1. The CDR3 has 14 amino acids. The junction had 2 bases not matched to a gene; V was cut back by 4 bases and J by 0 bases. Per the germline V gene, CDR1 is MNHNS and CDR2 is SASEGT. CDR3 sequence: CASSGDRSSYEQYF. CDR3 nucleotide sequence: TGTGCCAGCAGTGGGGACAGGAGCTCCTACGAGCAGTACTTC.

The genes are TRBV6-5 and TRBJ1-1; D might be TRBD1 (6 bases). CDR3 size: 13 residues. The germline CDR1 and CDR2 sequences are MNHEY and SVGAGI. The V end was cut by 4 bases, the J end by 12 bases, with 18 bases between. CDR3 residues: CASSSSKGTPTFF. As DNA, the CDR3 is TGTGCCAGCAGTTCCTCTAAGGGGACACCTACTTTCTTT.

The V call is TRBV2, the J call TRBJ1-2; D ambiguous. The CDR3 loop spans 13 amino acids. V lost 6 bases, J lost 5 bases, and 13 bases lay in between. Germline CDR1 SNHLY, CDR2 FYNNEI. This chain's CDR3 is CASSASIWYGYTF. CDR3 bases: TGTGCCAGCAGCGCCAGTATCTGGTATGGCTACACCTTC.

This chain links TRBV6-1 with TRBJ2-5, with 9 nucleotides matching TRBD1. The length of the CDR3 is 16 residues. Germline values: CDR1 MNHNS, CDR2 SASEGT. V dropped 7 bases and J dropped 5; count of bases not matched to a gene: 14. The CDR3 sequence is CASNPPPGQGRETQYF. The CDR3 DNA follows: TGTGCCAGCAACCCCCCACCGGGACAGGGCCGGGAGACCCAGTACTTC.

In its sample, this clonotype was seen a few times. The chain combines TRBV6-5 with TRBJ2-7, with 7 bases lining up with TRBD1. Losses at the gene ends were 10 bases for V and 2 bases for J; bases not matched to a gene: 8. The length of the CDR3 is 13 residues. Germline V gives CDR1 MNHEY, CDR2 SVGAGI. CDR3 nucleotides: TGTGCCACCACCTCTGGGACAGCCTACGAGCAGTACTTC. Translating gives CATTSGTAYEQYF.